This is a list of T cell receptor beta chains from one sample in a study of human T cells and chemical hapten exposure. TCRdb re-analysed the RACE reads in MiXCR, keeping a single row per CDR3 protein. The top ten clones hold about 8% of a sample with around 300,000 distinct CDR3 sequences, under 9% of them seen once. The material was whole blood, obtained in connection with sensitization to the hapten diphenylcyclopropenone (DPC). The source is a young woman with alopecia areata. Some clones in this sample may be carry-over from other donors' samples. CDR3s include the opening cysteine and the closing phenylalanine or tryptophan. D genes are given only for firm matches. Part of the rows lack a size; the others show once, few, many or a class for expanded clones.

v_call: TRBV4-1
d_call: NA
j_call: TRBJ1-2
clone_size: few
cdr3_aa: CASSQDRNSYYGYTF
cdr3_nt: TGCGCCAGCAGCCAAGATCGAAACAGCTACTATGGCTACACCTTC

v_call: TRBV6-2/TRBV6-3
d_call: NA
j_call: TRBJ1-2
clone_size: NA
cdr3_aa: CASSDIYSDPGYTF
cdr3_nt: TGTGCCAGCAGTGATATTTACAGTGATCCCGGCTACACCTTC

v_call: TRBV7-7
d_call: NA
j_call: TRBJ2-5
clone_size: many
cdr3_aa: CASSFGEAPSETQYF
cdr3_nt: TGTGCTAGCAGCTTCGGCGAGGCGCCTTCGGAGACCCAGTACTTC

v_call: TRBV7-2
d_call: NA
j_call: TRBJ2-3
clone_size: many
cdr3_aa: CASSRGLSTDTQYF
cdr3_nt: TGTGCCAGCAGCCGGGGGCTTAGCACAGATACGCAGTATTTT

v_call: TRBV6-2/TRBV6-3
d_call: NA
j_call: TRBJ1-5
clone_size: few
cdr3_aa: CASSYATGQPQHF
cdr3_nt: TGTGCCAGCAGTTACGCTACAGGGCAGCCCCAGCATTTT

v_call: TRBV29-1
d_call: TRBD1
j_call: TRBJ2-6
clone_size: many
cdr3_aa: CSVEAIGDRGAPVLTF
cdr3_nt: TGCAGCGTTGAAGCCATAGGGGACAGGGGTGCCCCCGTCCTGACTTTC

v_call: TRBV7-6
d_call: NA
j_call: TRBJ2-2
clone_size: NA
cdr3_aa: CASSHTDPSSSGELFF
cdr3_nt: TGTGCCAGCAGCCACACGGACCCTAGCAGTAGCGGGGAGCTGTTTTTT

v_call: TRBV3-1
d_call: NA
j_call: TRBJ1-1
clone_size: few
cdr3_aa: CASRRAQGIGEAFF
cdr3_nt: TGTGCCAGCAGACGTGCCCAGGGAATAGGTGAAGCTTTCTTT

v_call: TRBV29-1
d_call: NA
j_call: TRBJ2-3
clone_size: many
cdr3_aa: CSVVQGMTDTQYF
cdr3_nt: TGCAGCGTTGTGCAGGGGATGACAGATACGCAGTATTTT

v_call: TRBV20-1
d_call: NA
j_call: TRBJ1-5
clone_size: many
cdr3_aa: CSAGVPQTYQPQHF
cdr3_nt: TGCAGTGCTGGGGTGCCACAGACCTATCAGCCCCAGCATTTT

v_call: TRBV3-1
d_call: NA
j_call: TRBJ2-4
clone_size: few
cdr3_aa: CASSLERIQYF
cdr3_nt: TGTGCCAGCAGCCTGGAGAGGATTCAGTACTTC

v_call: TRBV12-3/TRBV12-4
d_call: TRBD2
j_call: TRBJ2-5
clone_size: NA
cdr3_aa: CASSLRLAGGETQYF
cdr3_nt: TGTGCCAGCAGTTTACGGCTAGCGGGGGGAGAGACCCAGTACTTC

v_call: TRBV6-1
d_call: TRBD1
j_call: TRBJ2-3
clone_size: many
cdr3_aa: CASRDRGNTDTQYF
cdr3_nt: TGTGCCAGCAGGGACAGGGGAAATACAGATACGCAGTATTTT

v_call: TRBV12-3/TRBV12-4
d_call: NA
j_call: TRBJ1-4
clone_size: NA
cdr3_aa: CASSLGGGLFF
cdr3_nt: TGTGCCAGCAGTTTAGGAGGGGGACTGTTTTTT

v_call: TRBV12-3/TRBV12-4
d_call: NA
j_call: TRBJ2-1
clone_size: many
cdr3_aa: CASSLRVSDNNEQFF
cdr3_nt: TGTGCCAGCAGCCTCCGCGTGTCGGATAACAATGAGCAGTTCTTC

v_call: TRBV3-1
d_call: NA
j_call: TRBJ2-3
clone_size: many
cdr3_aa: CASSQVDTQYF
cdr3_nt: TGTGCCAGCAGCCAAGTCGATACGCAGTATTTT

v_call: TRBV13
d_call: NA
j_call: TRBJ2-7
clone_size: many
cdr3_aa: CASSSIDSGEQYF
cdr3_nt: TGTGCCAGCAGCTCGATCGACTCTGGCGAGCAGTACTTC

v_call: TRBV10-3
d_call: NA
j_call: TRBJ2-1
clone_size: NA
cdr3_aa: CAINQGGQYNEQFF
cdr3_nt: TGTGCCATCAACCAGGGGGGCCAGTACAATGAGCAGTTCTTC

v_call: TRBV11-2
d_call: NA
j_call: TRBJ2-1
clone_size: many
cdr3_aa: CASTPTPGVTQFF
cdr3_nt: TGTGCCAGCACGCCCACCCCCGGGGTTACTCAGTTCTTC

v_call: TRBV7-9
d_call: NA
j_call: TRBJ1-1
clone_size: NA
cdr3_aa: CASSLGAAPMDTEAFF
cdr3_nt: TGTGCCAGCAGCTTAGGTGCAGCACCCATGGACACTGAAGCTTTCTTT

v_call: TRBV6-6
d_call: TRBD1
j_call: TRBJ1-1
clone_size: NA
cdr3_aa: CASSPTGVGTEAFF
cdr3_nt: TGTGCCAGCAGTCCCACAGGGGTAGGGACTGAAGCTTTCTTT

v_call: TRBV18
d_call: TRBD1
j_call: TRBJ2-1
clone_size: NA
cdr3_aa: CASSIVAGGLNEQFF
cdr3_nt: TGTGCCAGCTCTATCGTGGCAGGGGGCCTAAATGAGCAGTTCTTC

v_call: TRBV2
d_call: TRBD1
j_call: TRBJ2-1
clone_size: many
cdr3_aa: CASTAGQGYYNEQFF
cdr3_nt: TGTGCCAGCACTGCGGGACAGGGATATTACAATGAGCAGTTCTTC

v_call: TRBV6-5
d_call: NA
j_call: TRBJ1-4
clone_size: few
cdr3_aa: CASSYSNGRDLNEKLFF
cdr3_nt: TGTGCCAGCAGTTACTCGAATGGCAGGGATCTCAATGAAAAACTGTTTTTT

v_call: TRBV2
d_call: NA
j_call: TRBJ1-1
clone_size: NA
cdr3_aa: CASSESMRAEAFF
cdr3_nt: TGTGCCAGCAGTGAATCTATGCGGGCTGAAGCTTTCTTT

v_call: TRBV14
d_call: TRBD1
j_call: TRBJ2-4
clone_size: many
cdr3_aa: CASSPTLTGGLRYF
cdr3_nt: TGTGCCAGCAGCCCCACCCTGACAGGGGGATTGAGGTACTTC

v_call: TRBV6-1
d_call: NA
j_call: TRBJ2-3
clone_size: few
cdr3_aa: CASKVRGSDTQYF
cdr3_nt: TGTGCCAGCAAGGTTCGGGGATCAGATACGCAGTATTTT

v_call: TRBV6-5
d_call: TRBD2
j_call: TRBJ2-1
clone_size: many
cdr3_aa: CASRRAGANNEQFF
cdr3_nt: TGTGCCAGCAGAAGAGCGGGGGCAAACAATGAGCAGTTCTTC

v_call: TRBV12-3/TRBV12-4
d_call: NA
j_call: TRBJ2-1
clone_size: many
cdr3_aa: CASSINTGGPYNEQFF
cdr3_nt: TGTGCCAGCAGCATAAACACGGGGGGCCCCTACAATGAGCAGTTCTTC

v_call: TRBV2
d_call: NA
j_call: TRBJ2-5
clone_size: NA
cdr3_aa: CASDQIQETQYF
cdr3_nt: TGTGCCAGCGACCAGATTCAAGAGACCCAGTACTTC

v_call: TRBV6-1
d_call: NA
j_call: TRBJ2-3
clone_size: NA
cdr3_aa: CASRRGGALPSTDTQYF
cdr3_nt: TGTGCCAGCAGAAGAGGAGGAGCTCTACCTAGCACAGATACGCAGTATTTT

v_call: TRBV3-1
d_call: NA
j_call: TRBJ2-2
clone_size: many
cdr3_aa: CASSQDYLPGELFF
cdr3_nt: TGTGCCAGCAGCCAAGATTACCTACCCGGGGAGCTGTTTTTT

v_call: TRBV20-1
d_call: TRBD1
j_call: TRBJ2-7
clone_size: NA
cdr3_aa: CSAREGTETLGEQYF
cdr3_nt: TGCAGTGCTAGAGAGGGGACAGAAACCTTGGGAGAGCAGTACTTC

v_call: TRBV6-6
d_call: TRBD1
j_call: TRBJ1-4
clone_size: few
cdr3_aa: CASSYRDRTEKLFF
cdr3_nt: TGTGCCAGCAGTTACCGGGACAGGACGGAAAAACTGTTTTTT

v_call: TRBV20-1
d_call: NA
j_call: TRBJ1-4
clone_size: NA
cdr3_aa: CSARAAGNEKLFF
cdr3_nt: TGCAGTGCTAGAGCGGCGGGTAACGAAAAACTGTTTTTT

v_call: TRBV20-1
d_call: NA
j_call: TRBJ2-1
clone_size: few
cdr3_aa: CSARARYHNEQFF
cdr3_nt: TGCAGTGCTAGAGCTAGATACCACAATGAGCAGTTCTTC

v_call: TRBV20-1
d_call: NA
j_call: TRBJ2-7
clone_size: few
cdr3_aa: CSAGRFEQYF
cdr3_nt: TGCAGTGCTGGCCGCTTCGAGCAGTACTTC

v_call: TRBV28
d_call: TRBD2
j_call: TRBJ2-1
clone_size: many
cdr3_aa: CASRDTGTSEQFF
cdr3_nt: TGTGCCAGCAGAGATACCGGGACTAGCGAGCAGTTCTTC

v_call: TRBV4-1
d_call: TRBD1
j_call: TRBJ2-2
clone_size: few
cdr3_aa: CASSQVGTAHWGAGELFF
cdr3_nt: TGCGCCAGCAGCCAAGTTGGGACAGCCCATTGGGGAGCCGGGGAGCTGTTTTTT

v_call: TRBV5-4
d_call: TRBD2
j_call: TRBJ2-7
clone_size: NA
cdr3_aa: CASSPGTSGDAHLYEQYF
cdr3_nt: TGTGCCAGCAGCCCCGGGACTAGCGGGGACGCGCACCTTTACGAGCAGTACTTC

v_call: TRBV7-9
d_call: TRBD1
j_call: TRBJ1-6
clone_size: NA
cdr3_aa: CASSFTGDSPLHF
cdr3_nt: TGTGCCAGCAGCTTCACAGGGGATTCACCCCTCCACTTT

v_call: TRBV6-6
d_call: NA
j_call: TRBJ1-4
clone_size: few
cdr3_aa: CASSYSKVKLFF
cdr3_nt: TGTGCCAGCAGTTACTCGAAGGTGAAACTGTTTTTT

v_call: TRBV6-2/TRBV6-3
d_call: NA
j_call: TRBJ1-1
clone_size: NA
cdr3_aa: CASSYSGVGYTEAFF
cdr3_nt: TGTGCCAGCAGTTACTCCGGGGTGGGGTACACTGAAGCTTTCTTT

v_call: TRBV4-2
d_call: TRBD2
j_call: TRBJ2-1
clone_size: many
cdr3_aa: CASSQGRTSGGASTFF
cdr3_nt: TGTGCCAGCAGCCAGGGGAGGACTAGCGGGGGGGCATCAACGTTCTTC

v_call: TRBV6-5
d_call: NA
j_call: TRBJ2-3
clone_size: many
cdr3_aa: CASLTANTQYF
cdr3_nt: TGTGCCAGCCTCACCGCAAATACGCAGTATTTT

v_call: TRBV6-5
d_call: TRBD1
j_call: TRBJ2-5
clone_size: many
cdr3_aa: CASTPTGGGQETQYF
cdr3_nt: TGTGCCAGCACCCCGACAGGGGGGGGCCAAGAGACCCAGTACTTC

v_call: TRBV4-1
d_call: NA
j_call: TRBJ2-7
clone_size: many
cdr3_aa: CASSQDKGGPYEQYF
cdr3_nt: TGCGCCAGCAGCCAAGATAAGGGGGGGCCCTACGAGCAGTACTTC

v_call: TRBV11-2
d_call: TRBD2
j_call: TRBJ2-1
clone_size: few
cdr3_aa: CASSLKKAGGLRDEQFF
cdr3_nt: TGTGCCAGCAGCTTAAAGAAAGCGGGGGGGCTCCGGGATGAGCAGTTCTTC